A selection of T cell receptor beta chains follows, all from one sample in a study of cytomegalovirus exposure and HLA in healthy donors. Sequencing was performed with immunoSEQ multiplex PCR; in TCRdb, only in-frame clones are kept and a portion is missing. The sample lists about 170,000 clones; roughly 86% were seen once. Sequencing was carried out using PBMCs. Receptors originate from a man between 18 and 29 years old in good health and CMV-seropositive. The CDR3 runs from the conserved cysteine through the conserved F or W. Fields, in order: V gene, J gene, CDR3 protein.

TRBV5-4	TRBJ1-4	CASSFPGTNEKLFF
TRBV6-5	TRBJ2-5	CASSPEDRETQYF
TRBV27	TRBJ1-5	CASSRGQFNQPQHF
TRBV2	TRBJ2-7	CATGGTTILDTRGSYEQYF
TRBV4-3	TRBJ1-1	CASSQDSDTEAFF
TRBV5-6	TRBJ2-1	CASSLSSYNEQFF
TRBV27	TRBJ2-5	CASRGLRDIEETQYF
TRBV9	TRBJ2-1	CASSPRASGGPEQFF
TRBV27	TRBJ1-2	CASSPPGGLQGYTF
TRBV7-2	TRBJ1-1	CASSQLSNTEAFF
TRBV6-5	TRBJ1-2	CASRQDRDYGYTF
TRBV2	TRBJ2-7	CASSRDQTGNYEQYF
TRBV5-1	TRBJ2-3	CASSPPRRSGGTDTQYF
TRBV9	TRBJ1-2	CASSGGGSHYGYTF
TRBV19	TRBJ1-1	CASTQDRVNTEAFF
TRBV9	TRBJ2-1	CASSVGGQPNYNEQFF
TRBV9	TRBJ1-4	CASSKDGGLNEKLFF
TRBV18	TRBJ2-1	CASSSSGSAYNEQFF
TRBV14	TRBJ2-7	CASRRTSGTSYEQYF
TRBV4-1	TRBJ2-7	CASSSGHGAYEQYF
TRBV2	TRBJ1-1	CASSPGQEDTEAFF
TRBV12-5	TRBJ2-5	CASGLVLTSGGVGETQYF
TRBV6-5	TRBJ1-2	CASSPQGAANYGYTF
TRBV6-1	TRBJ1-6	CASSEERRSSYNSPLHF
TRBV28	TRBJ2-7	CASPDREGQMPSIPFYYEQYF
TRBV5-1	TRBJ1-4	CASSSGTENEKLFF
TRBV7-6	TRBJ2-2	CASSLLQRATNTGELFF
TRBV28	TRBJ1-5	CASLLGQGNQPQHF
TRBV4-1	TRBJ2-6	CASSQDRGQATSGANVLTF
TRBV7-9	TRBJ2-5	CASSPPELAGLKETQYF
TRBV19	TRBJ2-7	CASSIYPDGEQYF
TRBV6-5	TRBJ1-1	CASKSQGPFREAFF
TRBV25-1	TRBJ2-7	CASSEGGTSYEQYF
TRBV4-3	TRBJ2-1	CASSQDRGYEQFF
TRBV11-2	TRBJ2-3	CASSPSGVSTDTQYF
TRBV29-1	TRBJ2-1	CSVGRGGGGSYNEQFF
TRBV2	TRBJ1-1	CASTLDLPGTEAFF
TRBV7-6	TRBJ2-1	CASSPRNNEQFF
TRBV28	TRBJ2-6	CASSFLAGGGANVLTF
TRBV4-1	TRBJ2-7	CASSQVFSGDLEQYF
TRBV6-5	TRBJ1-1	CASASVGQTEAFF
TRBV7-2	TRBJ2-7	CASSLSGQSYEQYF
TRBV7-9	TRBJ2-5	CASSLSVQETQYF
TRBV7-6	TRBJ2-2	CASSFGYIGELFF
TRBV7-3	TRBJ1-6	CASGLGGNSPLHF
TRBV6-6	TRBJ2-3	CASRLGGGGADTQYF
TRBV4-3	TRBJ1-3	CASSQGQGAGNTIYF
TRBV25-1	TRBJ2-2	CAPRGGVTGELFF
TRBV9	TRBJ2-2	CASSVGPGTTNTGELFF
TRBV5-8	TRBJ2-7	CASSIPSGTVNF
TRBV18	TRBJ2-3	CASSPPSPGPSADTQYF
TRBV10-3	TRBJ2-7	CAIRPLDSSEQYF
TRBV5-4	TRBJ1-3	CASSLDRAGNTIYF
TRBV28	TRBJ2-7	CASSPSWGRAGYEQYF
TRBV14	TRBJ2-7	CASSLLTGRSYEQYF
TRBV30	TRBJ2-7	CAWKRDRAYEQYF
TRBV29-1	TRBJ1-2	CSVDMGGDSYGYTF
TRBV7-9	TRBJ1-2	CASSSFGGANYGYTF
TRBV11-1	TRBJ2-5	CASSPVAGAPQETQYF